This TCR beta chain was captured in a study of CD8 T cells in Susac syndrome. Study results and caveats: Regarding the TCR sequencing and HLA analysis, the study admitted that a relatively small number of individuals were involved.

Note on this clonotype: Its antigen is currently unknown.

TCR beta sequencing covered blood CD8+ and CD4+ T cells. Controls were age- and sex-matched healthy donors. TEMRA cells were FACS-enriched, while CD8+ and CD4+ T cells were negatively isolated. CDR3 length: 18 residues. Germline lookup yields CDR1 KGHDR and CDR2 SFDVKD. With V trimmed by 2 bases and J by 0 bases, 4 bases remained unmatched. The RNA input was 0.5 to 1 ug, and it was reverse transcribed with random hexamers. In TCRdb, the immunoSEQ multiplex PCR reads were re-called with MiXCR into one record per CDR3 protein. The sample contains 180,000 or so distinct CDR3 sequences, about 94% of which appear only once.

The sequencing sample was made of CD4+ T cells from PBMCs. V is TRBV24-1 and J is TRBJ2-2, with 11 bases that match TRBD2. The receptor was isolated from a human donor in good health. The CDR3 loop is CATSDYSGGEANTGELFF. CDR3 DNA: TGTGCCACCAGTGATTATAGCGGGGGGGAAGCGAACACCGGGGAGCTGTTTTTT.